The rows below give T cell receptor beta chains drawn from one sample of a study of low-dose radiotherapy and immunotherapy resistance in tumors. One entry per CDR3 protein, called by TCRdb with MiXCR from the reads. This sample has about 58,000 distinct CDR3 sequences; about 25% occur once, and the top ten carry 6.5% to 8%. The source was PBMCs, collected after low-dose radiotherapy plus immunotherapy. The receptors derive from a male donor with prostate cancer. Each CDR3 is given with its conserved first and last residue. A D gene is named only where the DNA matches it firmly. The size of a clone is reported for some rows only, either as once, few or many, or as a class for expanded clones.

v_gene: TRBV19
abundance: many
d_gene: .
j_gene: TRBJ1-4
CDR3aa: CASSPTGRGEKLFF
CDR3nt: TGTGCCAGTAGTCCGACGGGGAGGGGAGAAAAACTGTTTTTT

v_gene: TRBV7-2
abundance: many
d_gene: .
j_gene: TRBJ1-3
CDR3aa: CASSLIASSGNTIYF
CDR3nt: TGTGCCAGCAGCTTAATCGCGAGCTCTGGAAACACCATATATTTT

v_gene: TRBV28
abundance: .
d_gene: TRBD1
j_gene: TRBJ1-2
CDR3aa: CASSLPRQGARGGYTF
CDR3nt: TGTGCCAGCAGTTTACCCCGACAGGGGGCTAGAGGTGGCTACACCTTC

v_gene: TRBV7-2
abundance: many
d_gene: TRBD1
j_gene: TRBJ2-7
CDR3aa: CASSGQGPYEQYF
CDR3nt: TGTGCCAGCAGCGGACAGGGACCCTACGAGCAGTACTTC

v_gene: TRBV5-1
abundance: many
d_gene: .
j_gene: TRBJ2-2
CDR3aa: CASSLAGGDTGELFF
CDR3nt: TGCGCCAGCAGCTTGGCTGGGGGAGATACCGGGGAGCTGTTTTTT

v_gene: TRBV5-1
abundance: many
d_gene: TRBD1
j_gene: TRBJ2-1
CDR3aa: CASSLMTGNNEQFF
CDR3nt: TGCGCCAGCAGCTTGATGACAGGGAACAATGAGCAGTTCTTC

v_gene: TRBV5-4
abundance: many
d_gene: TRBD2
j_gene: TRBJ2-7
CDR3aa: CASSKSGGNYEQYF
CDR3nt: TGTGCCAGCAGCAAGTCGGGGGGGAACTACGAGCAGTACTTC

v_gene: TRBV6-2/TRBV6-3
abundance: .
d_gene: TRBD2
j_gene: TRBJ2-1
CDR3aa: CASSPTSGYNEQFF
CDR3nt: TGTGCCAGCAGCCCGACTAGCGGGTACAATGAGCAGTTCTTC

v_gene: TRBV6-2/TRBV6-3
abundance: many
d_gene: .
j_gene: TRBJ2-4
CDR3aa: CASSYGRDLDNIQYF
CDR3nt: TGTGCCAGCAGTTACGGCAGGGATCTAGACAACATTCAGTACTTC

v_gene: TRBV7-2
abundance: .
d_gene: .
j_gene: TRBJ2-7
CDR3aa: CASSLLPVGAGGDYEQYF
CDR3nt: TGTGCCAGCAGCTTATTACCTGTGGGGGCAGGGGGGGACTACGAGCAGTACTTC

v_gene: TRBV5-1
abundance: many
d_gene: .
j_gene: TRBJ2-7
CDR3aa: CASSLGVPPREQYF
CDR3nt: TGCGCCAGCAGCTTGGGGGTCCCCCCCCGGGAGCAGTACTTC

v_gene: TRBV4-2
abundance: many
d_gene: TRBD2
j_gene: TRBJ2-7
CDR3aa: CASSQSLAGGTYEQYF
CDR3nt: TGTGCCAGCAGCCAATCCTTAGCGGGGGGGACCTACGAGCAGTACTTC

v_gene: TRBV5-8
abundance: many
d_gene: TRBD2
j_gene: TRBJ2-3
CDR3aa: CASSIAGGPADTQYF
CDR3nt: TGTGCCAGCAGCATAGCGGGGGGGCCGGCAGATACGCAGTATTTT

v_gene: TRBV12-3/TRBV12-4
abundance: many
d_gene: .
j_gene: TRBJ2-7
CDR3aa: CASSLEGEGSEQYF
CDR3nt: TGTGCCAGCAGTTTAGAGGGGGAAGGCTCCGAGCAGTACTTC

v_gene: TRBV24-1
abundance: many
d_gene: TRBD1
j_gene: TRBJ2-3
CDR3aa: CATSDLTGGSDTQYF
CDR3nt: TGTGCCACCAGTGATCTAACAGGGGGCTCAGATACGCAGTATTTT

v_gene: TRBV29-1
abundance: many
d_gene: .
j_gene: TRBJ1-2
CDR3aa: CSVATTVGTYGYTF
CDR3nt: TGCAGCGTAGCCACGACTGTAGGTACCTATGGCTACACCTTC

v_gene: TRBV10-3
abundance: many
d_gene: .
j_gene: TRBJ1-2
CDR3aa: CATNPGQTSYGYTF
CDR3nt: TGTGCCACCAACCCGGGACAAACAAGCTATGGCTACACCTTC

v_gene: TRBV3-1
abundance: .
d_gene: TRBD2
j_gene: TRBJ2-1
CDR3aa: CASSQDQAGKYNEQFF
CDR3nt: TGTGCCAGCAGCCAAGATCAAGCGGGGAAATACAATGAGCAGTTCTTC

v_gene: TRBV7-2
abundance: many
d_gene: .
j_gene: TRBJ1-1
CDR3aa: CASSKQVNTEAFF
CDR3nt: TGTGCCAGCAGTAAACAGGTGAACACTGAAGCTTTCTTT

v_gene: TRBV21-1
abundance: many
d_gene: .
j_gene: TRBJ2-1
CDR3aa: CASSIMEDSYNEQFF
CDR3nt: TGTGCCAGCAGCATTATGGAGGACTCCTACAATGAGCAGTTCTTC

v_gene: TRBV28
abundance: .
d_gene: .
j_gene: TRBJ1-2
CDR3aa: CASSLLQGGGIYGYTF
CDR3nt: TGTGCCAGCAGTTTACTACAGGGTGGAGGAATCTATGGCTACACCTTC

v_gene: TRBV28
abundance: many
d_gene: TRBD1
j_gene: TRBJ1-2
CDR3aa: CASSKQGANYGYTF
CDR3nt: TGTGCCAGCAGTAAACAGGGGGCTAACTATGGCTACACCTTC

v_gene: TRBV20-1
abundance: many
d_gene: TRBD2
j_gene: TRBJ2-3
CDR3aa: CSAGSLAGEDTDTQYF
CDR3nt: TGCAGTGCTGGATCACTAGCGGGGGAAGATACAGATACGCAGTATTTT

v_gene: TRBV30
abundance: many
d_gene: .
j_gene: TRBJ2-2
CDR3aa: CAGRYYQPTGELFF
CDR3nt: TGTGCCGGGCGCTATTATCAGCCCACCGGGGAGCTGTTTTTT

v_gene: TRBV9
abundance: .
d_gene: .
j_gene: TRBJ1-5
CDR3aa: CASSGGAGNQPQHF
CDR3nt: TGTGCCAGCAGCGGGGGGGCAGGTAATCAGCCCCAGCATTTT

v_gene: TRBV21-1
abundance: many
d_gene: .
j_gene: TRBJ2-2
CDR3aa: CASSVEGKLFF
CDR3nt: TGTGCCAGCAGCGTAGAGGGGAAGCTGTTTTTT

v_gene: TRBV10-3
abundance: .
d_gene: TRBD1
j_gene: TRBJ2-1
CDR3aa: CAIRGDRKEIEQFF
CDR3nt: TGTGCCATCAGGGGGGACAGGAAGGAGATTGAGCAGTTCTTC

v_gene: TRBV29-1
abundance: few
d_gene: TRBD2
j_gene: TRBJ2-2
CDR3aa: CASMGGVNTGELFF
CDR3nt: TGCGCTAGTATGGGGGGGGTGAACACCGGGGAGCTGTTTTTT

v_gene: TRBV5-1
abundance: .
d_gene: .
j_gene: TRBJ2-7
CDR3aa: CASSLLSDGPYEQYF
CDR3nt: TGCGCCAGCAGCTTGCTTTCGGACGGCCCCTACGAGCAGTACTTC

v_gene: TRBV3-1
abundance: .
d_gene: TRBD2
j_gene: TRBJ2-3
CDR3aa: CASSREGALAGGPVDTQYF
CDR3nt: TGTGCCAGCAGCAGAGAAGGTGCTCTAGCGGGGGGGCCCGTAGATACGCAGTATTTT